This T cell receptor (beta chain) was identified in a study of post-analysis software for immune sequencing data. Overall study results and limits: Patients had higher frequencies than controls of five TRBV segments, including TRBV5-6, TRBV5-1 and TRBV20-1. Compared with controls, patients showed significantly lower normalized Chao1 diversity.

In regard to this clonotype: Antigen specificity is unknown.

With 7 bases removed from V and 5 bases from J, the gap between germline ends came to 14 bases. The CDR3 has 13 residues. Every TCR beta cDNA library bore unique molecular identifiers. A population of roughly 0.85 to 10 million T cells gave rise to roughly 0.5 million cDNA molecules. TCRdb analysed the PCR reads with MiXCR anew, one entry per CDR3 protein. The table records roughly 870,000 distinct CDR3 sequences, about 57% of them present only once. Sequenced: blood. The receptor was derived from a girl aged 5-17 years with multiple sclerosis. V gene TRBV12-3 or TRBV12-4 combines with J gene TRBJ1-1, with D perhaps TRBD1 (6 bases). For the CDR3, the DNA is TGTGCCAGCAATAAACAGGGAAATACTGAAGCTTTCTTT. It specifies CASNKQGNTEAFF.